Listed below are T cell receptor beta chains from one sample, sequenced in a study of blood T cell repertoires in COVID-19. Measured with immunoSEQ multiplex PCR; TCRdb has only the in-frame clones, and not every one. The data contain hundreds of thousands of clones, nearly 90% of them singletons. Sample: PBMCs or T cells enriched from blood (not recorded which). All receptors derive from a woman between 18 and 29 years old who had been exposed to COVID-19. The CDR3 runs from the conserved cysteine through the conserved F or W. A D gene is named only where the DNA matches it firmly. Rows give clone size only sometimes, using once, few, many, or a class for an expanded clone.

>-|TRBV19|TRBJ2-5|-
CASSIARGPRETQYF
TGTGCCAGTAGTATAGCGCGAGGGCCGAGGGAGACCCAGTACTTC
>-|TRBV2|TRBJ1-1|-
CASGRGTEAFF
TGTGCCAGCGGGCGGGGGACTGAAGCTTTCTTT
>-|TRBV6-2/TRBV6-3|TRBJ2-7|-
CASSYPPFEQYF
TGTGCCAGCAGTTACCCCCCCTTTGAGCAGTACTTC
>-|TRBV29-1|TRBJ1-3|-
CSVEVQGGNTIYF
TGCAGCGTTGAAGTACAGGGAGGAAACACCATATATTTT
>TRBD1|TRBV4-1|TRBJ1-4|-
CASSQGDRATNEKLFF
TGCGCCAGCAGCCAAGGAGACAGGGCGACTAATGAAAAACTGTTTTTT
>TRBD1|TRBV30|TRBJ2-1|-
CACYPWTGVYNEQFF
TGTGCCTGCTATCCCTGGACAGGGGTTTACAATGAGCAGTTCTTC
>-|TRBV28|TRBJ2-3|-
CATMGHFSTDTQYF
TGTGCCACCATGGGACATTTCTCCACAGATACGCAGTATTTT
>TRBD2|TRBV27|TRBJ2-7|-
CASRGLGSREQYF
TGTGCCAGCAGAGGACTAGGATCCCGCGAGCAGTACTTC
>-|TRBV2|TRBJ2-7|-
CAGGADQTYEQYF
TGTGCCGGAGGGGCGGATCAAACTTACGAGCAGTACTTC
>-|TRBV27|TRBJ1-3|once
CASSPQGAGNTIYF
TGTGCCAGCAGTCCTCAGGGTGCTGGAAACACCATATATTTT
>TRBD2|TRBV6-5|TRBJ2-1|-
CASTGLANEQFF
TGTGCCAGCACGGGACTAGCCAATGAGCAGTTCTTC
>TRBD2|TRBV7-2|TRBJ2-3|-
CASSLGGLAGVVQYF
TGTGCCAGCAGCTTAGGGGGACTAGCGGGAGTGGTGCAGTATTTT
>-|TRBV6-5|TRBJ1-5|-
CASSSRSDQPQHF
TGTGCCAGCAGTTCGAGGAGCGATCAGCCCCAGCATTTT
>TRBD1|TRBV30|TRBJ1-6|-
CAWGGTGGAGYNSPLHF
TGTGCCTGGGGGGGGACAGGGGGCGCCGGATATAATTCACCCCTCCACTTT
>-|TRBV6-2/TRBV6-3|TRBJ1-2|-
CASSYSYNYGYTF
TGTGCCAGCAGTTACTCCTACAACTATGGCTACACCTTC